This record covers a single T cell receptor beta chain. These data belong to a study of blood T cell repertoires in COVID-19. Assay used: immunoSEQ multiplex PCR; TCRdb lists only in-frame clones, some missing. In the table there are around 110,000 clones, approximately 84% of which are singletons. The CDR3 has 14 residues. The V end lost 2 bases, the J end lost 13 bases, and 15 bases lay between the germline ends. Per germline, CDR1 LGHDT and CDR2 YNNKEL (reference sequence). The genes are TRBV3-1 (or the pseudogene TRBV3-2) and TRBJ1-6; tentatively, D is TRBD1 (6 bases). The sequence derives from a man between 65 and 79 years old with active or convalescent COVID-19. Sequencing was done on a sample of peripheral blood. CDR3 sequence: CASSQLQGLVPLHF. The CDR3 nucleotides read TGTGCCAGCAGCCAATTACAGGGTTTGGTCCCCCTCCACTTT.